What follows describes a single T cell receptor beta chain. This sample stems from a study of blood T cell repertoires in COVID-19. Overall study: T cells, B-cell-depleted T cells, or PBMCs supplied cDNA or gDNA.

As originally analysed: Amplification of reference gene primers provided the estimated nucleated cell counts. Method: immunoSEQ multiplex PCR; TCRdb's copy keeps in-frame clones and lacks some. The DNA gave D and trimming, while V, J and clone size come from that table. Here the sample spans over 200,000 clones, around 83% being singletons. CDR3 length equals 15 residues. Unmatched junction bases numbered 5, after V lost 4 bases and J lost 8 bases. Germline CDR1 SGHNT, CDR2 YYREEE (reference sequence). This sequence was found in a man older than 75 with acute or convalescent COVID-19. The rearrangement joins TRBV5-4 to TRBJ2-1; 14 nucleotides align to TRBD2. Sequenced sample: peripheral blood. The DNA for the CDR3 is TGTGCCAGCAGCCCGGGACTAGCGGGAGTCGATGAGCAGTTCTTC. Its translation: CASSPGLAGVDEQFF.